These T cell receptor beta chains were read from a single sample in a study of blood T cell repertoires in COVID-19. Generated by immunoSEQ multiplex PCR, the TCRdb table keeps only in-frame clones and is missing some. The repertoire includes approximately 100,000 clones, about 88% of them detected once, and less than 2.5% sits in the top ten. Sequenced sample: peripheral blood. These receptors originate from a human donor in a cohort sampled during active COVID-19. CDR3s include the opening cysteine and the closing phenylalanine or tryptophan. Each record gives: V gene, clone size, D gene, J gene, CDR3 protein, CDR3 DNA. D genes are given only for firm matches. The listing skips clone size in some rows; elsewhere it reads once, few, many or a size class.

TRBV6-6	-	-	TRBJ1-1	CASSYVGSPNTEAFF	TGTGCCAGCAGTTACGTGGGGAGTCCAAACACTGAAGCTTTCTTT
TRBV27	-	TRBD2	TRBJ2-3	CASSFSSGAPDTQYF	TGTGCCAGCAGTTTTTCTAGCGGGGCCCCAGATACGCAGTATTTT
TRBV5-4	-	-	TRBJ1-1	CASSQRGRRAFF	TGTGCCAGCAGCCAACGAGGGCGCAGAGCTTTCTTT
TRBV3-1/TRBV3-2	-	TRBD1	TRBJ2-7	CASSPTGESAIYEQYF	TGTGCCAGCAGCCCGACAGGGGAGTCGGCAATCTACGAGCAGTACTTC
TRBV10-2	few	TRBD1	TRBJ2-3	CASTPGQTTDTQYF	TGCGCCAGCACTCCGGGACAGACCACAGATACGCAGTATTTT
TRBV7-2	-	TRBD2	TRBJ2-5	CASSFYPSGGETQYF	TGTGCCAGCAGCTTCTATCCTAGCGGAGGGGAGACCCAGTACTTC
TRBV29-1	-	TRBD1	TRBJ2-2	CSAAPGTGGSGELFF	TGCAGCGCTGCCCCCGGGACAGGAGGGTCCGGGGAGCTGTTTTTT
TRBV7-9	many	-	TRBJ1-2	CASSLVNGDGYTF	TGTGCCAGCAGCTTAGTGAACGGGGATGGCTACACCTTC
TRBV11-2	-	-	TRBJ1-6	CASSPATPRNSPLHF	TGTGCCAGCAGCCCCGCGACTCCCCGGAATTCACCCCTCCACTTT
TRBV7-3	-	-	TRBJ1-2	CASRERLDGYGYTF	TGTGCCAGCAGGGAGCGGCTGGACGGCTATGGCTACACCTTC
TRBV7-2	-	-	TRBJ1-3	CASSLALQREIKF	TGTGCCAGCAGCTTAGCGCTTCAACGGGAGATAAAATTT
TRBV10-3	-	-	TRBJ1-1	CAISLDGIEAFF	TGTGCCATCAGTCTAGACGGAATTGAAGCTTTCTTT
TRBV5-1	-	TRBD1	TRBJ2-2	CASSLPIEGQGSFGELFF	TGCGCCAGCAGCTTGCCGATCGAGGGACAGGGGTCCTTCGGGGAGCTGTTTTTT
TRBV5-1	once	TRBD2	TRBJ2-3	CASSLLGTSGTADTQYF	TGCGCCAGCAGCTTACTTGGGACTAGCGGGACCGCAGATACGCAGTATTTT
TRBV5-1	few	TRBD1	TRBJ2-3	CASGQESTDTQYF	TGCGCCAGCGGACAGGAGAGCACAGATACGCAGTATTTT
TRBV11-1	once	-	TRBJ2-3	CASSLGQIFTDTQYF	TGTGCCAGCAGCTTAGGGCAGATCTTCACAGATACGCAGTATTTT